This T cell receptor beta chain was documented in a study of T cells in Graves' hyperthyroidism and ophthalmopathy. As concerns this clonotype: This may stem from a read error, because a much larger clone lies one nucleotide away.

Germline V CDR1 and CDR2: DFQATT, SNEGSKA (reference sequence). The CDR3 covers 14 residues. The ends were cut back, 0 bases at V and 9 bases at J, with 17 bases in the middle. Regions amplified from RNA transcripts were the TCR beta CDR3 regions. The HTBI primer set was used in a first-round RT-PCR of the TCR CDR3. TCRdb recomputed calls from the multiplex PCR reads with MiXCR, one row per CDR3 protein. Here the sample spans around 290,000 distinct CDR3 sequences, 10% to 15% being singletons. Patients showing uncontrolled infection, other autoimmune disease, pregnancy or lactation were ineligible. First hyperthyroidism diagnosis is when the blood sample was obtained, before any ophthalmopathy symptoms.

This TCR was sampled from a woman aged 25 to 39 with Graves' hyperthyroidism that later progressed to Graves' ophthalmopathy. Sequencing used blood. The V call is TRBV20-1, the J call TRBJ1-2; D is uncertain. The CDR3 DNA is TGCAGTGCTAGAGACCCCATTTCTAGGCCCAGCTACACCTTC. Translating gives CSARDPISRPSYTF.